The T cell receptor beta chain under discussion was sequenced for a study of blood T cells in healthy people across ages. Combining a sample-barcoded 5' primer with a J-beta primer mix, a second PCR ran for roughly 6 to 12 cycles. TCRdb processed the 5' RACE reads anew with MiXCR; each CDR3 protein has one entry. The sample lists roughly 1 million distinct CDR3 sequences; approximately 26% were seen once. The CDR3 contains 12 residues. The V gene end was trimmed by 7 bases and the J gene end by 7 bases; junction bases not matched to a gene: 4. CDR1 is ENHRY, CDR2 SYGVKD, per germline. This clonotype was counted a few times. A further study also used this sample, focusing on T cells of mothers and their children.

The chain has TRBV10-3 and TRBJ2-1; 7 bases match TRBD1. This receptor was identified in a girl aged 2-10 years in good health. Input material: blood. This CDR3 reads CAITQDRNEQFF. CDR3 coding DNA: TGTGCCATCACCCAGGACAGGAATGAGCAGTTCTTC.